The 21 T cell receptor beta chains listed next were all sequenced from one sample in a study of blood T cell repertoires in COVID-19. Here immunoSEQ multiplex PCR was the method, and the copy in TCRdb shows in-frame clones only, minus some. The sample holds 150,000 to 200,000 clones; around 80% are singletons and the top ten take 11%. Sample: PBMCs or T cells enriched from blood (not recorded which). The receptors stem from a man aged 50 to 60 who had recovered from COVID-19.

Points on this clone: The sample contains more than one DNA sequence encoding this CDR3. The V gene is TRBV19, the J gene TRBJ2-1, with D possibly being TRBD1 (5 bases). The CDR3 extends over 15 amino acids. Germline V gene data show CDR1 as LNHDA and CDR2 as SQIVND (reference sequence). Between the trimmed V and J ends, which lost 6 bases and 0 bases, there was a span of 12 bases. CDR3 nucleotides: TGTGCCAGTAGACTCGACAGAAGCTCCTACAATGAGCAGTTCTTC. As protein: CASRLDRSSYNEQFF.

CDR3 sequence: CASSLGAYSYEQYF. The CDR3 nucleotides read TGTGCCAGCAGCTTGGGGGCTTATTCCTACGAGCAGTACTTC. The chain recombines TRBV5-8 with TRBJ2-7; unclear D gene. V shed 0 bases and J shed 1 base, with 8 bases lying between them. CDR1 and CDR2 from the germline V gene are SGHTS and YDEGEE. The CDR3 loop spans 14 amino acids.

This chain connects TRBV7-3 to TRBJ2-2, with D unresolved. Germline-derived CDR1 and CDR2 are SGHTA and FQGTGA. V dropped 4 bases and J dropped 4 bases, with 7 bases sitting between them. This CDR3 has 13 residues. CDR3 sequence (DNA): TGTGCCAGCAGCTCCGGAGCCACCGGGGAGCTGTTTTTT. Translation: CASSSGATGELFF. Full variable domain (remainder filled in from reference TRBV7-3 and TRBJ2-2): GAGVSQTPSNKVTEKGKYVELRCDPISGHTALYWYRQSLGQGPEFLIYFQGTGAADDSGLPNDRFFAVRPEGSVSTLKIQRTERGDSAVYLCASSSGATGELFFGEGSRLTVL.

The V and J genes are TRBV7-9 and TRBJ1-6; possible D gene TRBD1, 5 bases. Germline V gene sequence: CDR1 SEHNR, CDR2 FQNEAQ (reference sequence). V gave up 5 bases and J gave up 4 bases, with 9 bases separating them. The CDR3 is 14 residues long. The CDR3 sequence is CASSPDTYNSPLHF. The CDR3 region has the DNA TGTGCCAGCAGCCCGGACACTTATAATTCACCCCTCCACTTT.

This clone was counted once. This chain's CDR3 is CASSSSGTGADTQYF. CDR3 in DNA: TGTGCCAGCAGCTCTAGCGGGACAGGGGCAGATACGCAGTATTTT. The chain recombines TRBV5-4 with TRBJ2-3; D might be TRBD1 (10 bases). Germline V gene lookup returns CDR1 SGHNT and CDR2 YYREEE (reference sequence). V lost 3 bases and J lost 4, with 15 bases in between. The CDR3 covers 15 residues.

The chain uses TRBV5-1 and TRBJ2-7, with 7 bases fitting TRBD1. The ends lost 3 bases at V and 4 bases at J; junction bases unmatched: 7. The CDR3 is 14 amino acids. In germline, CDR1 is SGHRS, CDR2 YFSETQ. This chain's CDR3 is CASSSTGSKYEQYF. As DNA, the CDR3 is TGCGCCAGCAGCTCGACAGGGTCAAAGTACGAGCAGTACTTC.

This clone has only one observation. The chain has TRBV7-6 and TRBJ1-4; 7 bases fit TRBD1. Losses at the gene ends were 4 bases for V and 5 bases for J; bases not matched to a gene: 7. Germline CDR1 and CDR2: SGHVS and FNYEAQ. There are 15 residues in the CDR3. CDR3 region: CASSSHRGLNEKLFF. The CDR3, as DNA: TGTGCCAGCAGCTCCCACAGGGGTCTAAATGAAAAACTGTTTTTT.

The rearrangement links TRBV24-1 to TRBJ2-1, with 9 nucleotides matching TRBD2. Trimming cost V 3 bases and J 8 bases; bases outside gene matches: 7. This CDR3 has 15 residues. Germline CDR1 is KGHDR and CDR2 is SFDVKD. The CDR3 DNA is TGTGCCACCAGTGATCTGCGGGGGGGCCTATATGAGCAGTTCTTC. Translated, it gives CATSDLRGGLYEQFF.

In DNA, the CDR3 is TGTGCCAGCAGCTTAGGGACTCCCGCGTTCTATTTT. Translating gives CASSLGTPAFYF. This chain joins TRBV7-3 and TRBJ2-3; maybe TRBD2 (6 bases). This CDR3 comprises 12 residues. The germline gives CDR1 SGHTA, CDR2 FQGTGA. The ends were cut back, 2 bases at V and 15 bases at J, with 15 bases in the middle.

V usage is TRBV6-6 and J usage is TRBJ2-1, with 7 bases matching TRBD1. V gave up 9 bases and J gave up 10 bases; unmatched junction bases: 12. This CDR3 spans 13 amino acids. Germline V CDR1 and CDR2: MNHNY, SVGAGI (reference sequence). The CDR3 region has the DNA TGTGCCAGTAAGACAGGGAACACATGGGAGCAGTTCTTC. Translated: CASKTGNTWEQFF.

The V gene is TRBV11-2, the J gene TRBJ1-4, with TRBD1 as a possible D gene (5 bases). Germline lookup yields CDR1 SGHAT and CDR2 FQNNGV. Deletions cut 0 bases from V and 8 bases from J, with 13 bases between. The CDR3 runs to 15 residues. The CDR3 nucleotides read TGTGCCAGCAGCTTAGAACGGGGGAGAGGAGAAAAACTGTTTTTT. It translates to CASSLERGRGEKLFF.

This clone was detected once. The chain carries TRBV5-6 and TRBJ2-5, with 10 bases lining up with TRBD1. CDR3 length: 14 amino acids. Per the germline V gene, CDR1 is SGHDT and CDR2 is YYEEEE. V shed 4 bases, J shed 5 bases, and the junction held 5 bases outside the gene matches. CDR3 nucleotides: TGTGCCAGCAGCCCGACAGGGGGCTGGGAGACCCAGTACTTC. Its translation: CASSPTGGWETQYF.

This chain uses TRBV29-1 with TRBJ1-1; 8 nucleotides match TRBD1. The CDR3 runs 13 residues. Germline V gene data show CDR1 as SQVTM and CDR2 as ANQGSEA. Trimming took 6 bases from V and 4 from J; bases not matched to a gene: 7. The CDR3: CSVATGVGTEAFF. As DNA, the CDR3 is TGCAGCGTCGCGACAGGGGTCGGCACTGAAGCTTTCTTT.

The chain joins TRBV29-1 to TRBJ2-7; the match to TRBD2 covers 8 bases. V lost 3 bases to trimming and J lost 4 bases; unmatched junction nucleotides: 11. The CDR3 sequence is 15 residues long. Germline CDR1 reads SQVTM; CDR2 reads ANQGSEA. The CDR3 nucleotides are TGCAGCGTTGATAAGCACGGGAGGGAGGGATACGAGCAGTACTTC. This encodes CSVDKHGREGYEQYF.

This rearrangement joins TRBV29-1 to TRBJ2-5, with D possibly TRBD2 on 5 matching bases. This CDR3 comprises 12 residues. Trimming pared 4 bases from V and 6 bases from J, leaving 12 bases between. The germline V gene encodes CDR1 SQVTM and CDR2 ANQGSEA. The CDR3 nucleotides read TGCAGCGTTGGTCGGGGAGAGAAGACCCAGTACTTC. Protein product: CSVGRGEKTQYF.

The genes are TRBV3-1 (or the pseudogene TRBV3-2) and TRBJ1-1, with 10 positions matching TRBD1. CDR1 and CDR2 from the germline V gene are LGHDT and YNNKEL (reference sequence). This CDR3 has 13 amino acids. Unmatched junction bases numbered 0, after V lost 5 bases and J lost 3 bases. In DNA form, the CDR3 reads TGTGCCAGCAGCGGGACAGGGGACACTGAAGCTTTCTTT. Its protein product is CASSGTGDTEAFF.

V gene TRBV27 combines with J gene TRBJ2-7; D unclear. V lost 6 bases, J lost 3 bases, and 12 bases lay in between. CDR1 is MNHEY, CDR2 SMNVEV, per germline (reference sequence). CDR3 length: 13 amino acids. DNA for the CDR3: TGTGCCAGCAGCTTGGCTAGAGGCTACGAGCAGTACTTC. It specifies CASSLARGYEQYF.

The V call is TRBV7-9, the J call TRBJ1-4; weak D call: TRBD1 (6 bases). The V and J ends lost 5 bases and 11 bases respectively, with 15 bases between them. Germline loops: CDR1 SEHNR, CDR2 FQNEAQ (reference sequence). The CDR3 extends over 13 amino acids. Here the CDR3 DNA reads TGTGCCAGCAGCCCGGAGGACAGTCTTAAACTGTTTTTT. It codes for CASSPEDSLKLFF.

This clone has just a few counts. The chain joins TRBV19 to TRBJ2-3; no firm D call. Germline V gives CDR1 LNHDA, CDR2 SQIVND (reference sequence). The CDR3 is 16 amino acids. Trimming stripped 3 bases from V and 1 base from J, with 14 bases between. CDR3 in amino acids: CASSMVLQDGTDTQYF. The CDR3 bases are TGTGCCAGTAGTATGGTCCTCCAGGATGGCACAGATACGCAGTATTTT.

V gene TRBV24-1 combines with J gene TRBJ1-6; D not resolved. Trimming pared 5 bases from V and 10 bases from J, leaving 14 bases between. From germline, CDR1 is KGHDR and CDR2 SFDVKD. The CDR3 loop spans 14 amino acids. CDR3 residues: CATSAEDPGSPLHF. In nucleotides, the CDR3 is TGTGCCACCAGTGCCGAAGACCCGGGATCACCCCTCCACTTT.

The chain joins TRBV6-5 to TRBJ2-5; possibly TRBD1 for D (6 bases). Germline CDR1 reads MNHEY; CDR2 reads SVGAGI. V was clipped by 5 bases and J by 13 bases, with 23 bases between them. The CDR3 has 14 amino acids. The CDR3: CASSLSPTGKQGYF. CDR3 coding DNA: TGTGCCAGCAGTCTCAGCCCGACAGGCAAGCAGGGGTACTTC.